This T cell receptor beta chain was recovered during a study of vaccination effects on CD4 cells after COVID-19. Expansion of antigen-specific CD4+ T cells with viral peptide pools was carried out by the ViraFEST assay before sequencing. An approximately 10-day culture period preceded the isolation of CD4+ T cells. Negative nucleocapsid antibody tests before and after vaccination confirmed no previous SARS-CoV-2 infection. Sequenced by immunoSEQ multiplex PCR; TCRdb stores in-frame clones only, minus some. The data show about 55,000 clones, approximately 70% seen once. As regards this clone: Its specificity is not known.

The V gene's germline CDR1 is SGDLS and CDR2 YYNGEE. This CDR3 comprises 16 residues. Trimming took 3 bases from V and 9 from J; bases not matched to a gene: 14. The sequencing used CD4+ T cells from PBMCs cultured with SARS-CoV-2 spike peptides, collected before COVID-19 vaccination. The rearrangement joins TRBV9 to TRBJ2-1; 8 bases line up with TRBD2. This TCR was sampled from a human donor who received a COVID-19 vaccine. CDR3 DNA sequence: TGTGCCAGCAGCGCCGGGACTAGTCCAACCCGGAGTGAGCAGTTCTTC. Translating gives CASSAGTSPTRSEQFF.